This paragraph reports one T cell receptor (beta chain). Its antigen has not been determined. Base qualities are missing; no much larger clone stands one base away. These data are taken from a study of human T cells and chemical hapten exposure (dated by TCRdb to the early 2020s). In the study overall: Libraries were pooled for sequencing, and per-sample TCR yields varied mainly because of small differences in library volumes within the pool. From each blood RNA sample, both TCR alpha and TCR beta chains were sequenced. The study tracked peripheral blood TCR repertoire changes in vivo during primary and secondary sensitization to the hapten diphenylcyclopropenone (DPC) in alopecia patients.

The library came from 5' RACE. The instrument was an Illumina MiSeq. Library preparation attached unique molecular identifiers to individual cDNA molecules for quantitative, reproducible TCR counting. As for the authors' bioinformatics: The median number of TCRs per sample was 85,000 to 100,000, ranging from about 23,224 to 750,000. V, J and CDR3 annotation of the TCR reads was carried out using the Decombinator software suite. Every sample was subsampled to the same number of TCRs (28,000) for the PS versus PT1 abundance plots. TCRs were defined as expanded if absent before sensitization and observed at least eight times at the 2-week time point. TCRdb reanalyzed the raw reads on its own, using fastp at Q25 for trimming and MiXCR for clone calling, and kept in-frame beta chains. Here each entry gathers all rows of one CDR3 protein and keeps the most common genes and DNA. The V and J calls reflect TCRdb's pipeline rather than the authors' work. Here the sample has around 80,000 distinct CDR3 sequences; 15% occur a single time. 6.5% to 7% of the sample lies in the top ten.

Total RNA was extracted from unfractionated whole blood collected in Tempus Blood RNA tubes. Five healthy volunteers served as TCR sequencing controls and were bled at day 0, 2 weeks and 6 weeks. The CDR3 has 13 amino acids, counting the end cysteine and phenylalanine. Only CDR3 DNA remains: 39 bases, in frame from the first base. V is trimmed back by 9 bases and J by 3 bases, and the junction contains 6 bases that no gene match accounts for. The investigation overall reported the following: After repeated subsampling, the strength of the expansion versus patch-test correlation and the threshold at which it became significant changed. DPC sensitization did not change how many TCRs were above 1 in 1000 frequency, and no evidence was found of alterations in global repertoire structure.

The sequence is built from TRBV12-3 or TRBV12-4 and TRBJ2-3; TRBD2 lines up with 7 middle nucleotides. The sequence came from a female donor in good health. The DNA sequence reads TGTGCCAGTGGGAGGGCGAGGACAGATACGCAGTATTTT. It is translated as CASGRARTDTQYF.